These 5 T cell receptor beta chains came from one sample sequenced in a study of cytomegalovirus exposure and HLA in healthy donors. PCR primers comprised 60 Vbeta and 13 Jbeta primers. Data came from immunoSEQ multiplex PCR; TCRdb stores just in-frame clones and leaves some out. The sample records 170,000 or so clones, around four fifths being singletons. The source material was PBMCs. The source is a woman aged 25 to 45 in good health and CMV-seropositive.

The gene calls are TRBV30 and TRBJ1-3, with TRBD1 as a possible D gene (6 bases). The germline V gene has CDR1 GTSNPN and CDR2 SVGIG (reference sequence). The V end was cut by 5 bases, the J end by 0 bases, with 8 bases between. The CDR3 totals 13 residues. The CDR3 bases are TGTGCCTGGCAGGGGATCTCTGGAAACACCATATATTTT. Its protein product is CAWQGISGNTIYF.

CDR3 amino acids: CASSARTTSYTF. The CDR3 DNA sequence: TGTGCCAGCAGCGCTCGGACGACTAGCTACACCTTC. V and J are TRBV13 and TRBJ1-2; D is ambiguous. This CDR3 has 12 residues. Trimming pared 5 bases from V and 9 bases from J, leaving 13 bases between. Germline loops: CDR1 PRHDT, CDR2 FYEKMQ (reference sequence).

This chain links TRBV29-1 with TRBJ2-2; maybe TRBD1 (6 bases). Germline V gene lookup returns CDR1 SQVTM and CDR2 ANQGSEA. The V end was cut by 3 bases, the J end by 2 bases, with 7 bases between. There are 13 residues in the CDR3. The CDR3 loop reads CSVDRGNTGELFF. In DNA, the CDR3 is TGCAGCGTTGACAGGGGAAACACCGGGGAGCTGTTTTTT.

The chain carries TRBV10-3 and TRBJ2-5; 11 bases agree with TRBD2. This CDR3 is built from 17 residues. Trimming cost V 8 bases and J 0 bases; bases outside gene matches: 11. Germline CDR1 reads ENHRY; CDR2 reads SYGVKD. Here the CDR3 reads CAISLRGLAAYQETQYF. The CDR3 region has the DNA TGTGCCATCTCACTCAGGGGACTAGCGGCCTACCAAGAGACCCAGTACTTC.

The chain is built from TRBV11-2 and TRBJ1-2, with D maybe TRBD1 (5 bases). The CDR3 totals 13 residues. Germline CDR1 SGHAT, CDR2 FQNNGV. V lost 1 base to trimming and J lost 2 bases, with 5 bases between them. CDR3 in amino acids: CASSLAGNYGYTF. The CDR3 DNA follows: TGTGCCAGCAGCTTAGCAGGGAACTATGGCTACACCTTC. Full variable domain (outside the CDR3, taken from reference TRBV11-2 and TRBJ1-2): EAGVAQSPRYKIIEKRQSVAFWCNPISGHATLYWYQQILGQGPKLLIQFQNNGVVDDSQLPKDRFSAERLKGVDSTLKIQPAKLEDSAVYLCASSLAGNYGYTFGSGTRLTVV.